The 9 T cell receptor beta chains below come from one sample, sequenced in a study of blood T cell repertoires in COVID-19 (dated by TCRdb to the early 2020s). Preparation of the library involved the immunoSEQ multiplex PCR assay. Held by TCRdb, this immuneACCESS table contains in-frame sequences only and omits some clones. Under half of the omission traces to an unresolved V gene where checked; the cause of the rest is unknown. For this sample there are 300,000 to 450,000 clones; roughly 90% appear just once. Just over 1% of the sample lies in the top ten. The sequenced sample was PBMCs or T cells enriched from blood (not recorded which). The origin of the receptors is a woman between 25 and 40 years old who had been exposed to COVID-19.

The chain employs TRBV10-3 and TRBJ1-6; 7 nucleotides line up with TRBD1. This CDR3 has 14 residues. V lost 8 bases, J lost 3 bases, and 4 bases stayed unmatched. Germline V lookup: CDR1 ENHRY, CDR2 SYGVKD. The CDR3 region is CAIGQENYNSPLHF. As DNA, the CDR3 is TGTGCCATCGGACAGGAGAACTATAATTCACCCCTCCACTTT.

V is TRBV27 and J is TRBJ1-2; TRBD1 matches at 7 bases. This CDR3 region has 14 residues. Trimming cost V 5 bases and J 2 bases; bases outside gene matches: 5. The germline V gene has CDR1 MNHEY and CDR2 SMNVEV (reference sequence). CDR3 sequence (DNA): TGTGCCAGCAGTCCGTTGGACAGGAACTATGGCTACACCTTC. This encodes CASSPLDRNYGYTF.

The chain is built from TRBV2 and TRBJ2-5; 8 bases are a match to TRBD2. Germline V gives CDR1 SNHLY, CDR2 FYNNEI. V trimming: 4 bases; J trimming: 5 bases; junction bases outside the gene matches: 3. The CDR3 spans 13 residues. DNA of the CDR3: TGTGCCAGCAGTGCCCGGGGGGGGGAGACCCAGTACTTC. Amino acids: CASSARGGETQYF.

The CDR3 reads CASSLVGGMNTEAFF. The CDR3 DNA reads as TGTGCCAGCAGCTTAGTTGGGGGCATGAACACTGAAGCTTTCTTT. The chain joins TRBV7-3 to TRBJ1-1; D possibly corresponds to TRBD1 (6 bases). CDR1 is SGHTA, CDR2 FQGTGA, per germline. The CDR3 loop spans 15 amino acids. Trimming stripped 2 bases from V and 0 bases from J, with 10 bases between.

For the CDR3, the DNA is TGTGCCAGCAGTTGGGGTAGCGGGAATTTTCTCGAGCAGTACTTC. As protein: CASSWGSGNFLEQYF. The chain recombines TRBV27 with TRBJ2-7, with 8 bases identical to TRBD2. Trimming removed 4 bases from V and 6 bases from J; junction bases left unmatched: 11. The V gene's germline CDR1 is MNHEY and CDR2 SMNVEV (reference sequence). This CDR3 spans 15 amino acids.

The J gene is TRBJ2-7, the V gene TRBV19, with 9 bases lining up with TRBD2. The CDR3 covers 18 residues. Germline CDR1 is LNHDA and CDR2 is SQIVND (reference sequence). V dropped 0 bases and J dropped 7; count of bases not matched to a gene: 16. CDR3 region: CASSIDLGVAGVEREQYF. The CDR3 bases are TGTGCCAGTAGTATAGATCTCGGGGTAGCGGGAGTCGAGAGGGAGCAGTACTTC.

V gene TRBV30 combines with J gene TRBJ1-6; D is uncertain. The germline V and J ends were trimmed by 4 bases and 13 bases, with 14 bases remaining between them. Germline CDR1 reads GTSNPN; CDR2 reads SVGIG (reference sequence). This CDR3 has 12 amino acids. CDR3 region: CAWNRDREPLHF. As DNA, the CDR3 is TGTGCCTGGAACCGAGATCGGGAGCCCCTCCACTTT.

V and J are TRBV5-4 and TRBJ2-1; unclear D gene. The CDR3 length is 13 residues. CDR1 and CDR2 from the germline V gene are SGHNT and YYREEE (reference sequence). The V end was cut by 4 bases, the J end by 7 bases, with 12 bases between. CDR3 coding DNA: TGTGCCAGCAGCGACGGGTATGGTAATGAGCAGTTCTTC. This translates into CASSDGYGNEQFF.

This chain uses TRBV5-1 with TRBJ2-7; D unclear. Germline V CDR1 and CDR2: SGHRS, YFSETQ. The CDR3 runs to 15 residues. Trimming stripped 0 bases from V and 5 bases from J, with 15 bases between. The CDR3 DNA is TGCGCCAGCAGCTTGGGGTCCCCGGTGATCAACGAGCAGTACTTC. Protein: CASSLGSPVINEQYF. The whole variable domain, remainder taken from reference TRBV5-1 and TRBJ2-7, is KAGVTQTPRYLIKTRGQQVTLSCSPISGHRSVSWYQQTPGQGLQFLFEYFSETQRNKGNFPGRFSGRQFSNSRSEMNVSTLELGDSALYLCASSLGSPVINEQYFGPGTRLTVT.